This T cell receptor (beta chain) was sequenced in a study of blood T cell repertoires in COVID-19 (TCRdb year 2020). For context, the study as a whole: For ImmuneRACE Cohort 3, a participant was defined as recovered based on two consecutive negative NP/OP PCR tests, clearance by a healthcare professional, or resolution of symptoms. The samples were drawn from two sources: the first 160 participants of the ongoing ImmuneRACE study, and 1,000 to 1,500 subjects contributed by 6 global collaborators. Nearly every sample came with metadata listing a de-identified subject ID, COVID-19 status, age in years and sex. The repertoires were made available in a free public database intended to serve as a resource for research on the immune response to SARS-CoV-2. The prospective study material was composed of cDNA or gDNA derived from T cells, B-cell-depleted T cells, or PBMCs. The dataset comprised deeply sampled blood TCRbeta repertoires from subjects exposed to, actively infected with, or recovered from COVID-19. Where available, HLA class I and class II types were taken from metadata supplied by the sample provider and were not determined by assay-based typing. Samples from collaborators originated in the United States, Italy and Spain and spanned both the acute and convalescent phases of COVID-19.

Enrolling through a virtual design, the prospective study's participants ranged in age from roughly 18 to 89 years and lived across some 23 United States geographic areas. To assign participants to cohorts, the prospective study relied on clinical history that participants themselves reported in a screening survey and a study questionnaire. Each participant in the prospective study had whole blood, serum and a nasopharyngeal or oropharyngeal swab collected by mobile phlebotomists. Prospective study participants could optionally give additional blood draws and questionnaires over an approximately 2-month period. Blood samples from the prospective study were shipped frozen or at room temperature prior to DNA extraction. CDR1 and CDR2 are drawn from the germline V gene: SGHDN, FVKESK. Spanning cysteine to phenylalanine, the CDR3 consists of 17 amino acids. The DNA shown is the 51-base CDR3, in frame from base 1. V sheds 4 bases and J sheds 4 bases, leaving 19 bases between their ends.

TCRbeta CDR3 regions were amplified from genomic DNA by means of the immunoSEQ Assay, a bias-controlled multiplex PCR. On the authors' methods: The number of nucleated cells in each sample was estimated by amplification of reference gene primers within the assay. To quantify the absolute abundance of each unique TCRbeta CDR3 rearrangement, sequence reads were collapsed and filtered. For each sample, productive Simpson clonality was calculated by taking the square root of Simpson's diversity index across productive rearrangements. Sourced from immuneACCESS, this table was stored by TCRdb with only in-frame sequences that have V and J called. A share of the clones is absent; for the studies checked, an unresolved V gene accounts for under half, and the remainder has no known explanation. That table supplies the V and J calls and clone size; D and trimming were determined from the DNA. A total of about 280,000 clones appear in this sample, 88% of them only once. Of the sample, 2% is held by the ten largest clones.

Details on this clone: This clone's antigen is unknown. Base qualities are not at hand, and no much larger clone is one base apart.

Paper-wide results and their limitations: The quantity of clinical and demographic metadata differed by source and by participant and was supplied without curation.

The receptor comes from an older woman in a cohort exposed to, infected with or recovered from COVID-19 (not recorded which). The sequence joins TRBV14 to TRBJ2-2, and the D gene may be TRBD1, 5 bases matching. Sequenced material: PBMCs or T cells enriched from blood (not recorded which). The CDR3 corresponds to CASSPLMGDSFTGELFF. The DNA reads TGTGCCAGCAGCCCCCTAATGGGTGACAGTTTCACCGGGGAGCTGTTTTTT. Supplemented by the reference TRBV14 and TRBJ2-2 proteins around the CDR3, the complete variable domain is EAGVTQFPSHSVIEKGQTVTLRCDPISGHDNLYWYRRVMGKEIKFLLHFVKESKQDESGMPNNRFLAERTGGTYSTLKVQPAELEDSGVYFCASSPLMGDSFTGELFFGEGSRLTVL.